The 24 T cell receptor beta chains reported below all come from one sample, sequenced in a study of metastatic and nonmetastatic thyroid tumors. Prior to thyroid surgery, none of the patients had received any treatment. Through MiXCR, TCRdb re-clonotyped the PCR reads. The sample gives about 34,000 clones, roughly 15% of which show up once; around 3% is in the top ten. The specimen sequenced was blood. The source of these receptors is a female donor with papillary thyroid cancer or a benign thyroid nodule (not recorded which). Some clones in this sample may be carry-over from other donors' samples.

In this sample, this clone turned up many times. The genes are TRBV5-6 and TRBJ1-1; D unclear. The germline CDR1 and CDR2 sequences are SGHDT and YYEEEE. V gave up 0 bases and J gave up 1 base, with 10 bases separating them. The length of the CDR3 is 15 residues. The DNA of the CDR3 is TGTGCCAGCAGCTTGGCGGCAGGTGCGAACACTGAAGCTTTCTTT. This translates into CASSLAAGANTEAFF.

Ten or more counts support this clone. The chain couples TRBV5-1 to TRBJ1-2; D is possibly TRBD1 (5 bases). The ends were cut back, 0 bases at V and 7 bases at J, with 7 bases in the middle. Germline V gives CDR1 SGHRS, CDR2 YFSETQ. CDR3 length equals 12 residues. The CDR3 DNA reads TGCGCCAGCAGCTTGGGAGGGGCTGGCTACACCTTC. It translates to CASSLGGAGYTF.

The gene calls are TRBV5-1 and TRBJ2-2; 8 bases are a match to TRBD1. The V gene's germline CDR1 is SGHRS and CDR2 YFSETQ. V lost 1 base to trimming and J lost 4 bases; unmatched junction nucleotides: 3. The CDR3 has 15 residues. Here the CDR3 reads CASSLFGQGTGELFF. CDR3 DNA sequence: TGCGCCAGCAGCTTGTTCGGACAGGGCACCGGGGAGCTGTTTTTT.

Many counts were recorded for this clone. The chain is built from TRBV6-1 and TRBJ1-3; no reliable D call. The CDR3 is 15 amino acids. Trimming pared 4 bases from V and 0 bases from J, leaving 10 bases between. CDR1 and CDR2 from the germline V gene are MNHNS and SASEGT. CDR3: CASSVSDCSGNTIYF. CDR3 nucleotides: TGTGCCAGCAGTGTGTCAGACTGCTCTGGAAACACCATATATTTT.

This clone was found many times. V is TRBV4-2 and J is TRBJ2-3; 8 bases align to TRBD2. This CDR3 contains 15 residues. V lost 0 bases, J lost 4 bases, and 3 bases stayed unmatched. Germline V gene lookup returns CDR1 LGHNA and CDR2 YNFKEQ. CDR3 loop: CASSQETGGPDTQYF. The CDR3 DNA sequence: TGTGCCAGCAGCCAAGAAACGGGAGGGCCAGATACGCAGTATTTT.

This clone was picked up many times. This sequence joins TRBV2 and TRBJ2-7; 8 bases are a match to TRBD2. The CDR3 sequence is 14 residues long. The germline V gene has CDR1 SNHLY and CDR2 FYNNEI. Trimming took 7 bases from V and 8 from J; bases not matched to a gene: 13. The CDR3 sequence is CASTTGTRSHKQYF. CDR3 bases: TGTGCCAGCACCACCGGGACTAGGAGTCACAAGCAGTACTTC.

This clone was seen many times. The J gene is TRBJ1-2, the V gene TRBV2, with D perhaps matching TRBD1 (5 bases). V dropped 8 bases and J dropped 0 bases, with 13 bases sitting between them. The germline V gene encodes CDR1 SNHLY and CDR2 FYNNEI. The CDR3 runs 14 residues. The CDR3 sequence: CASFAGGANYGYTF. Here the CDR3 DNA reads TGTGCCAGCTTCGCCGGGGGTGCTAACTATGGCTACACCTTC.

Judged by abundance, this clone is medium-sized. The genes are TRBV20-1 and TRBJ1-2; 9 positions agree with TRBD1. This CDR3 contains 14 residues. After removal of 3 bases from V and 7 bases from J, the junction contained 9 bases not matched to a gene. Germline V gene data show CDR1 as DFQATT and CDR2 as SNEGSKA (reference sequence). For the CDR3, the DNA is TGCAGTGCTAGGATAGACAGGGGGTTCTCTGGCTACACCTTC. Translation: CSARIDRGFSGYTF.

The J gene is TRBJ2-1, the V gene TRBV20-1; D uncertain. The ends were cut back, 6 bases at V and 4 bases at J, with 16 bases in the middle. The CDR3 consists of 14 residues. The germline gives CDR1 DFQATT, CDR2 SNEGSKA (reference sequence). DNA for the CDR3: TGCAGTGCCTACCAGGAAGTGGTGTACAATGAGCAGTTCTTC. It specifies CSAYQEVVYNEQFF.

This clone was seen many times. The chain joins TRBV5-6 to TRBJ1-2; D is unclear. In germline, CDR1 is SGHDT, CDR2 YYEEEE. The CDR3 spans 14 residues. V was clipped by 0 bases and J by 0 bases, with 6 bases between them. The CDR3 reads CASSLEDSNYGYTF. As DNA, the CDR3 is TGTGCCAGCAGCTTGGAGGACTCTAACTATGGCTACACCTTC.

This clone came up a few times. The chain combines TRBV2 with TRBJ1-6; the D is unclear. V lost 3 bases and J 10 bases, leaving 10 bases between the germline ends. Germline CDR1 is SNHLY and CDR2 is FYNNEI. The length of the CDR3 is 13 residues. The CDR3 DNA is TGTGCCAGCAGTGATGAGCAGGCCTCACCCCTCCACTTT. Its translation: CASSDEQASPLHF.

For this clone: Just one base apart from a much larger clone, this may be a read error. The same CDR3 can be traced to other DNA sequences in this sample. The CDR3 nucleotides are TGTGCCAGCAGCTCCCGGACAGCTCCGAGGGAGACCCAGTACTTT. It encodes CASSSRTAPRETQYF. This chain joins TRBV5-4 and TRBJ2-5; D is perhaps TRBD1 (6 bases). The V gene's germline CDR1 is SGHNT and CDR2 YYREEE (reference sequence). The CDR3 has 15 residues.

Many counts were recorded for this clone. The V and J genes are TRBV27 and TRBJ2-7, with TRBD2 identical over 8 bases. Germline V gives CDR1 MNHEY, CDR2 SMNVEV (reference sequence). J lost 3 bases, V lost 6 bases, and 13 bases had no gene match. This CDR3 has 16 residues. CDR3 sequence: CASSLGYGRGNYEQYF. CDR3 DNA sequence: TGTGCCAGCAGCTTAGGGTACGGGAGGGGTAACTACGAGCAGTACTTC.

Ten or more counts support this clone. The rearrangement links TRBV27 to TRBJ2-1, with 9 nucleotides matching TRBD2. V was clipped by 6 bases and J by 5 bases; unmatched bases: 11. Germline CDR1 reads MNHEY; CDR2 reads SMNVEV (reference sequence). This CDR3 comprises 16 residues. DNA of the CDR3: TGTGCCAGCAGCAAAATCGGGGTAGCGGGAGACAATGAGCAGTTCTTC. It encodes CASSKIGVAGDNEQFF.

At least ten counts were recorded for this clone. This chain uses TRBV10-3 with TRBJ2-7; 10 positions match TRBD2. CDR3 length: 15 residues. Germline assignment: CDR1 ENHRY and CDR2 SYGVKD. The V segment lost 5 bases and the J segment 3 bases; nucleotides outside the gene matches: 7. CDR3 sequence reads: CAISPGTSDYYEQYF. CDR3 DNA sequence: TGTGCCATCAGTCCCGGGACTAGCGACTACTACGAGCAGTACTTC.

The J gene is TRBJ2-7, the V gene TRBV5-1, with a tentative D call TRBD2 (6 bases). This CDR3 has 12 residues. The V end was cut by 0 bases, the J end by 7 bases, with 8 bases between. From germline, CDR1 is SGHRS and CDR2 YFSETQ. CDR3 sequence (DNA): TGCGCCAGCAGCTTGGCCGCGGGGGAGCAGTACTTC. Translation gives CASSLAAGEQYF.

This clone was counted many times. The chain carries TRBV25-1 and TRBJ2-1; 10 nucleotides align to TRBD1. Trimming at V came to 3 bases and at J to 7 bases, leaving 9 bases not matched to a gene. The CDR3 sequence is 16 residues long. Germline CDR1 reads MGHDK; CDR2 reads SYGVNS. The DNA of the CDR3 is TGTGCCAGCAGTGACCCACCGGGACAGGGGATTAATGAGCAGTTCTTC. Translated, it gives CASSDPPGQGINEQFF. Full variable domain (rest looked up from reference TRBV25-1 and TRBJ2-1): EADIYQTPRYLVIGTGKKITLECSQTMGHDKMYWYQQDPGMELHLIHYSYGVNSTEKGDLSSESTVSRIRTEHFPLTLESARPSHTSQYLCASSDPPGQGINEQFFGPGTRLTVL.

This clone counts as medium-sized. The V gene is TRBV6-5, the J gene TRBJ1-1, with 9 bases that match TRBD1. The junction had 8 bases not matched to a gene; V was cut back by 2 bases and J by 4 bases. The germline gives CDR1 MNHEY, CDR2 SVGAGI. This CDR3 is 16 amino acids long. The DNA for the CDR3 is TGTGCCAGCAGTTACCTACAGGGGGCGTCGGGCACTGAAGCTTTCTTT. This translates into CASSYLQGASGTEAFF.

This clone showed up many times. This sequence joins TRBV25-1 and TRBJ1-1, with D hard to call. The germline V gene has CDR1 MGHDK and CDR2 SYGVNS. The length of the CDR3 is 14 residues. Trimming stripped 0 bases from V and 1 base from J, with 6 bases between. Here the CDR3 DNA reads TGTGCCAGCAGTGAATATCCGGGGAACACTGAAGCTTTCTTT. It specifies CASSEYPGNTEAFF.

To note about this clone: Possible read error: a much larger clone is one base away. As DNA, the CDR3 is TGTGCCAGCAGCCCGGCGGGGCCTTGGGCCAACGTCCTGACTTTC. It encodes CASSPAGPWANVLTF. The chain joins TRBV5-4 to TRBJ2-6; weak D call: TRBD2 (6 bases). V was pared by 4 bases and J by 5 bases, with 13 bases between. The CDR3 loop spans 15 amino acids. Germline CDR1 reads SGHNT; CDR2 reads YYREEE (reference sequence).

This clone was detected many times. The chain is built from TRBV6-1 and TRBJ2-3; weak D call: TRBD2 (6 bases). CDR3 size: 13 residues. Germline CDR1 is MNHNS and CDR2 is SASEGT. Trimming removed 7 bases from V and 4 bases from J, with 12 bases in between. As DNA, the CDR3 is TGTGCCAGCATTTCGACTAGTTCAGATACGCAGTATTTT. Residues: CASISTSSDTQYF.

This chain connects TRBV20-1 to TRBJ2-2; D may be TRBD2 (6 bases). This CDR3 contains 14 residues. Germline lookup yields CDR1 DFQATT and CDR2 SNEGSKA (reference sequence). V was pared by 3 bases and J by 1 base, with 9 bases between. This chain's CDR3 is CSARRRGNTGELFF. In DNA, the CDR3 is TGCAGTGCTAGGAGGCGGGGGAACACCGGGGAGCTGTTTTTT.

This clone was seen more than once but under ten times. The J gene is TRBJ2-7, the V gene TRBV2; maybe TRBD1 (6 bases). Germline CDR1 SNHLY, CDR2 FYNNEI. The CDR3 has 13 amino acids. V was clipped by 4 bases and J by 4 bases, with 11 bases between them. The CDR3 reads CASSGQGRYEQYF. The CDR3 DNA sequence: TGTGCCAGCAGTGGGCAGGGGAGATACGAGCAGTACTTC.

The sample holds many counts of this clone. J is TRBJ2-3 and V is TRBV11-3; D remains ambiguous. The CDR3 loop spans 12 amino acids. Germline CDR1 and CDR2: SGHNT and YENEEA. Trimming stripped 5 bases from V and 2 bases from J, with 5 bases between. The CDR3 loop reads CASSGVTDTQYF. In nucleotides, the CDR3 is TGTGCCAGCAGCGGAGTCACAGATACGCAGTATTTT.